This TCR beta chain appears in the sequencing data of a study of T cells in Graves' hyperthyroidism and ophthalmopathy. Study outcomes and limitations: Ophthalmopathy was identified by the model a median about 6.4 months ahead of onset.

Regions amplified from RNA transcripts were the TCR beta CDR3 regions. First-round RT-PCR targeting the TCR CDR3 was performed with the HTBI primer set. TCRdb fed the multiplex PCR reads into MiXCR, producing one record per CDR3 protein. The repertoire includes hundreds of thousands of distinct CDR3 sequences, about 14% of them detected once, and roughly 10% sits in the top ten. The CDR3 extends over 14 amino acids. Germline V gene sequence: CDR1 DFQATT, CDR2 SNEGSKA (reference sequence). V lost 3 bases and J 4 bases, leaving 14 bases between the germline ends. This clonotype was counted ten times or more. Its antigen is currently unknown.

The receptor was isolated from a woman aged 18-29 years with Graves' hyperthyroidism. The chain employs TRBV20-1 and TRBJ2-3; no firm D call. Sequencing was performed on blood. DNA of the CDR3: TGCAGTGCTAGCCCCGGGTGGCTGGCAGATACGCAGTATTTT. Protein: CSASPGWLADTQYF.